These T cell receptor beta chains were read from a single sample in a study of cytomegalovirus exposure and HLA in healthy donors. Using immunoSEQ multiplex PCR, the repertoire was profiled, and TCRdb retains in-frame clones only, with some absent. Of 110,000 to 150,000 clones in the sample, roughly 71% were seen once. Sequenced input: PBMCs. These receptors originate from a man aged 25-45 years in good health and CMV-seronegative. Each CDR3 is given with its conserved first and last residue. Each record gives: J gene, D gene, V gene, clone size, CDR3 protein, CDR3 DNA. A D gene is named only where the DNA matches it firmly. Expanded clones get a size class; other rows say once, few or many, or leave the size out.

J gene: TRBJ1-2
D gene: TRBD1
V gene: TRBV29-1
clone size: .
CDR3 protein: CSVGGQGDYGYTF
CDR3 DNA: TGCAGCGTCGGGGGACAGGGAGACTATGGCTACACCTTC

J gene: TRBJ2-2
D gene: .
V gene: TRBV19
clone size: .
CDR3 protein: CATWGPNPWRELFF
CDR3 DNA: TGTGCCACCTGGGGCCCCAATCCCTGGCGGGAGCTGTTTTTT

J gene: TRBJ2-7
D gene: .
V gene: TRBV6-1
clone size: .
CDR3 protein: CASRESTGTYYEQYF
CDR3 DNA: TGTGCCAGCAGGGAATCAACCGGGACATACTACGAGCAGTACTTC

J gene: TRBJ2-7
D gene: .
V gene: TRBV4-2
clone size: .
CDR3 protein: CASSQAASGLLYEQYF
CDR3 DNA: TGTGCCAGCAGCCAGGCCGCCAGCGGCCTACTCTACGAGCAGTACTTC

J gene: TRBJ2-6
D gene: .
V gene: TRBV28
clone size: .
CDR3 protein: CASSLRGFSGANGLTF
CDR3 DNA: TGTGCCAGCAGTTTGCGGGGTTTCTCTGGGGCCAACGGCCTGACTTTC

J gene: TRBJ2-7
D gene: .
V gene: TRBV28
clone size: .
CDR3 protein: CASSLAGYEQYF
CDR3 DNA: TGTGCCAGCAGTTTAGCCGGCTACGAGCAGTACTTC

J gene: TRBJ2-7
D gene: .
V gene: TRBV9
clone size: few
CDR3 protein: CASSVEGGGPTYEQYF
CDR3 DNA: TGTGCCAGCAGCGTAGAGGGCGGGGGCCCCACCTACGAGCAGTACTTC

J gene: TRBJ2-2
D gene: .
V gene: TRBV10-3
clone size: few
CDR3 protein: CAISVSPLGQGTGELFF
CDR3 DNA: TGTGCCATCAGTGTGAGCCCCTTGGGGCAGGGCACCGGGGAGCTGTTTTTT

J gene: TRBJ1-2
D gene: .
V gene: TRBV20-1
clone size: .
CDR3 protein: CSASDGDGYTF
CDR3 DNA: TGCAGTGCTAGCGATGGAGATGGCTACACCTTC

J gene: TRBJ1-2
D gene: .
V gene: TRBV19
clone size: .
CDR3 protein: CASSREQGMDYGYTF
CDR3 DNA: TGTGCCAGTAGTAGAGAACAGGGAATGGACTATGGCTACACCTTC

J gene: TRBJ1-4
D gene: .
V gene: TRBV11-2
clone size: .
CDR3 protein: CASVPLPNEKLFF
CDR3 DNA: TGTGCCAGCGTCCCTCTCCCTAATGAAAAACTGTTTTTT

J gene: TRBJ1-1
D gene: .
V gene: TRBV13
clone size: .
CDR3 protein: CASSARGDGNTEAFF
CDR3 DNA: TGTGCCAGCAGCGCAAGGGGTGATGGGAACACTGAAGCTTTCTTT

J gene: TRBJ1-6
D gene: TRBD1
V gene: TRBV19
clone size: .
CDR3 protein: CASSLGTGMSPLHF
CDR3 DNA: TGTGCCAGTAGTCTCGGGACAGGGATGTCACCCCTCCACTTT

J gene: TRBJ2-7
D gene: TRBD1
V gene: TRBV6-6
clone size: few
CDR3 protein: CASSPPQGAYEQYF
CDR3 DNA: TGTGCCAGCAGCCCCCCGCAGGGGGCTTACGAGCAGTACTTC

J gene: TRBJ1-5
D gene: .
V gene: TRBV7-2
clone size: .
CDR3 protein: CASSSVRAAYSNQPQHF
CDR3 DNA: TGTGCCAGCAGCTCCGTCAGGGCAGCTTATAGCAATCAGCCCCAGCATTTT

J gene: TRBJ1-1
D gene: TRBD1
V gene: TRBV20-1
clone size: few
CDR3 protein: CRPTGGTEAFF
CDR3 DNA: TGCAGGCCGACAGGGGGCACTGAAGCTTTCTTT

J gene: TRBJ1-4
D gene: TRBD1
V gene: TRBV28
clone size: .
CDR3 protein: CATGQGRALSEKLFF
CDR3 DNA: TGTGCCACCGGACAGGGGAGGGCCTTATCGGAAAAACTGTTTTTT